The 5 T cell receptor beta chains listed next were all sequenced from one sample in a study of cytomegalovirus exposure and HLA in healthy donors. Primers: 60 Vbeta forward and 13 Jbeta reverse. TCRdb's table, derived via immunoSEQ multiplex PCR, lists solely in-frame clones and lacks some. The sample contains about 130,000 clones, around 70% of which appear only once. Sequencing used PBMCs. The source of these receptors is a male donor in good health and CMV-seronegative.

Turning to this clone: One junction end does not reproduce the germline sequence, and a read error may be involved. The V and J genes are TRBV7-7 and TRBJ1-2; no definite D call. The CDR3 runs 12 residues. Germline loops: CDR1 SSHAT, CDR2 FNYEAQ (reference sequence). The CDR3 DNA sequence: TGTGCTAGCAGCTTCCGACACGATGGCTACACCTTC. Translation gives CASSFRHDGYTF.

The chain combines TRBV7-3 with TRBJ2-2; D ambiguous. V gave up 1 base and J gave up 3 bases, with 6 bases separating them. The CDR3 is 14 residues long. Germline assignment: CDR1 SGHTA and CDR2 FQGTGA. DNA for the CDR3: TGTGCCAGCAGCTTAAGACTGGACACCGGGGAGCTGTTTTTT. Translating gives CASSLRLDTGELFF.

Notes on this clone: The final CDR3 position lacks the conserved phenylalanine or tryptophan, pointing to a likely read error. Because the CDR3's place on the DNA is in doubt, the DNA is left out and the CDR3 is given as listed by TCRdb. The chain employs TRBV21-1 and TRBJ1-1. TRBV21-1 is a pseudogene segment. The CDR3 is made up of 16 amino acids, end residues included. The CDR3 protein is CASSKVLWRLNTEAFL.

This sequence joins TRBV20-1 and TRBJ2-7, with 8 bases aligning to TRBD1. CDR1 DFQATT and CDR2 SNEGSKA come from the germline V gene (reference sequence). The CDR3 is 11 amino acids. V shed 5 bases and J 5 bases; nucleotides not matched to a gene: 2. CDR3 protein: CSAQTGDEQYF. CDR3 coding DNA: TGCAGTGCTCAGACAGGGGACGAGCAGTACTTC.

This clone showed up just a few times. The genes are TRBV27 and TRBJ2-5; D is unclear. TRBJ2-7 matches the DNA end more closely, so the J call is doubtful. The CDR3 loop spans 12 amino acids. Germline V gives CDR1 MNHEY, CDR2 SMNVEV (reference sequence). The CDR3 sequence: CASSSYSHEQYF. Here the CDR3 DNA reads TGTGCCAGCAGTTCTTACAGTCACGAGCAGTACTTC.